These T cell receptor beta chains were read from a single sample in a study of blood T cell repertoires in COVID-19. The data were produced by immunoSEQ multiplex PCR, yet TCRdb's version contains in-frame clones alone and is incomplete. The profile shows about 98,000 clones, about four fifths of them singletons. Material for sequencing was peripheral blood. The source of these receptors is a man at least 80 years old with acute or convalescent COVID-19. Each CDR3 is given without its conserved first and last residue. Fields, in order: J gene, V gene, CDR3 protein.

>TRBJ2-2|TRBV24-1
ATSDTRLAVNTGELF
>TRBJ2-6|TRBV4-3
ASSPQGSGANVLT
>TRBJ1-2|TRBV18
ASSRTSGTDGYT
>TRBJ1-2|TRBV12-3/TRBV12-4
ASTIGGNYGYT
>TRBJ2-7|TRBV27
ASSLSSTGLPYEQY
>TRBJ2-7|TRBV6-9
ASSPDSGQGASFSYEQY
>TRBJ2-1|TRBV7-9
ASSSPGNEQF
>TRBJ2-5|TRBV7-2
ASSSGTGGQETQY
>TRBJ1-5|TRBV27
ASSSGQGTQPQH
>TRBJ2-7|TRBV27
ASKGQGVYEQY
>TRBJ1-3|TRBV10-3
AIREQGALSGNTIY
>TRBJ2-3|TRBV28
ASSVPFFRVGTDTQY
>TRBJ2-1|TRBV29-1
SAGTGKVNEQF
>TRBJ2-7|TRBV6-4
ASSPGQGTLSYEQY
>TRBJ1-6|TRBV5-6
ASSQDRINSPLH
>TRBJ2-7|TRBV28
ASSDPRMKQY
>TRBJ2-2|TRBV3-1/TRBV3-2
ASSRGQGFTGELF
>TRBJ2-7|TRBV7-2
ASRGGQGSYEQY
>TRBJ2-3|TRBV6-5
ASSPSSGSTDTQY
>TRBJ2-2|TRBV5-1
ASSSSRDRVRLLTGELF